A selection of T cell receptor beta chains follows, all from one sample in a study of blood T cell repertoires in COVID-19. The data were produced by immunoSEQ multiplex PCR, yet TCRdb's version contains in-frame clones alone and is incomplete. Of roughly 230,000 clones listed, roughly 89% are singletons. Material: PBMCs or T cells enriched from blood (not recorded which). The receptors here all came from a woman aged 25-40 years with acute COVID-19. Each CDR3 is given with its conserved first and last residue. Each record gives: J gene, clone size, V gene, CDR3 length, D gene, CDR3 DNA, CDR3 protein. The D gene is left open where the match is weak. Size is omitted from some rows. Given values are once, few, many or a class for expanded clones.

J gene: TRBJ1-2
clone size: once
V gene: TRBV4-1
CDR3 length: 14
D gene: NA
CDR3 DNA: TGCGCCAGCAGCCAAGATCTTGAGGGAAGTGGCTACACCTTC
CDR3 protein: CASSQDLEGSGYTF

J gene: TRBJ2-4
clone size: NA
V gene: TRBV15
CDR3 length: 15
D gene: NA
CDR3 DNA: TGTGCCACCAGCAGAGATATGTTAGCCAAAAACATTCAGTACTTC
CDR3 protein: CATSRDMLAKNIQYF

J gene: TRBJ1-6
clone size: NA
V gene: TRBV14
CDR3 length: 16
D gene: TRBD1
CDR3 DNA: TGTGCCAGCAGCCTGAGACAGGGGGGATATAATTCACCCCTCCACTTT
CDR3 protein: CASSLRQGGYNSPLHF

J gene: TRBJ1-1
clone size: NA
V gene: TRBV7-2
CDR3 length: 13
D gene: NA
CDR3 DNA: TGTGCCACCGGCGGTTATAAGAACACTGAAGCTTTCTTT
CDR3 protein: CATGGYKNTEAFF

J gene: TRBJ1-2
clone size: once
V gene: TRBV19
CDR3 length: 16
D gene: TRBD1
CDR3 DNA: TGTGCCAGTAGTTTCCCAAGGACAGGGGGCACCTATATCTACACCTTC
CDR3 protein: CASSFPRTGGTYIYTF

J gene: TRBJ1-1
clone size: NA
V gene: TRBV29-1
CDR3 length: 14
D gene: NA
CDR3 DNA: TGCAGCGTTGTGGAGGGGACGGGGAACACTGAAGCTTTCTTT
CDR3 protein: CSVVEGTGNTEAFF

J gene: TRBJ2-6
clone size: NA
V gene: TRBV9
CDR3 length: 15
D gene: NA
CDR3 DNA: TGTGCCAGCAGCCCACACCTTTCGGGGGCCAACGTCCTGACTTTC
CDR3 protein: CASSPHLSGANVLTF

J gene: TRBJ2-6
clone size: NA
V gene: TRBV19
CDR3 length: 14
D gene: NA
CDR3 DNA: TGTGCCAGCGTCGAGGGTCGTGGGGCCAACGTCCTGACTTTC
CDR3 protein: CASVEGRGANVLTF

J gene: TRBJ2-3
clone size: NA
V gene: TRBV28
CDR3 length: 17
D gene: NA
CDR3 DNA: TGTGCCAGCCGACTACCCCCTCGGGGGGCTAGCACAGATACGCAGTATTTT
CDR3 protein: CASRLPPRGASTDTQYF

J gene: TRBJ2-1
clone size: NA
V gene: TRBV10-2
CDR3 length: 16
D gene: TRBD2
CDR3 DNA: TGCGCCAGCAGTGAGTGGGCGGGGGGGCCGTACAATGAGCAGTTCTTC
CDR3 protein: CASSEWAGGPYNEQFF

J gene: TRBJ2-1
clone size: NA
V gene: TRBV5-4
CDR3 length: 15
D gene: TRBD2
CDR3 DNA: TGTGCCTGCGAGAATTCAGCGGGGTCCGCTAGTGAGCAGTTCTTC
CDR3 protein: CACENSAGSASEQFF

J gene: TRBJ2-3
clone size: NA
V gene: TRBV11-2
CDR3 length: 13
D gene: NA
CDR3 DNA: TGTGCCAGCAGCCCTTCTAGCACAGATACGCAGTATTTT
CDR3 protein: CASSPSSTDTQYF

J gene: TRBJ2-3
clone size: NA
V gene: TRBV6-6
CDR3 length: 15
D gene: NA
CDR3 DNA: TGTGCCAGCAGTTACTCTCCGGGGAGCTCAGATACGCAGTATTTT
CDR3 protein: CASSYSPGSSDTQYF

J gene: TRBJ1-3
clone size: few
V gene: TRBV6-2/TRBV6-3
CDR3 length: 15
D gene: NA
CDR3 DNA: TGTGCCAGCAGTTACAGCGGGGGCTCTGGAAACACCATATATTTT
CDR3 protein: CASSYSGGSGNTIYF

J gene: TRBJ2-4
clone size: NA
V gene: TRBV6-5
CDR3 length: 16
D gene: NA
CDR3 DNA: TGTGCCAGCAGTTACTCGACTAGGGGAGCCAAAAACATTCAGTACTTC
CDR3 protein: CASSYSTRGAKNIQYF

J gene: TRBJ2-7
clone size: NA
V gene: TRBV10-3
CDR3 length: 20
D gene: TRBD1
CDR3 DNA: TGTGCCATCCAGGAGGGTTTCGGGACAGGGTGGATCGGGACTTCCTACGAGCAGTACTTC
CDR3 protein: CAIQEGFGTGWIGTSYEQYF

J gene: TRBJ1-6
clone size: NA
V gene: TRBV27
CDR3 length: 15
D gene: TRBD1
CDR3 DNA: TGTGCCAGCACCCCCCTCGGACAGGGGAATTCACCCCTCCACTTT
CDR3 protein: CASTPLGQGNSPLHF

J gene: TRBJ1-3
clone size: NA
V gene: TRBV18
CDR3 length: 14
D gene: NA
CDR3 DNA: TGTGCCAGCTCCCTAGACGAGTCTGGAAACACCATATATTTT
CDR3 protein: CASSLDESGNTIYF

J gene: TRBJ1-6
clone size: NA
V gene: TRBV5-1
CDR3 length: 17
D gene: TRBD1
CDR3 DNA: TGCGCCAGCAGCTTAGGGGTGGGACAGGAATATAATTCACCCCTCCACTTT
CDR3 protein: CASSLGVGQEYNSPLHF

J gene: TRBJ1-6
clone size: NA
V gene: TRBV19
CDR3 length: 15
D gene: TRBD1
CDR3 DNA: TGTGCCAGTAGTCTGACGGGACAGGACAATTCACCCCTCCACTTT
CDR3 protein: CASSLTGQDNSPLHF

J gene: TRBJ2-1
clone size: NA
V gene: TRBV6-5
CDR3 length: 13
D gene: NA
CDR3 DNA: TGTGCCAGCAGTCCCCCCGGCTACAATGAGCAGTTCTTC
CDR3 protein: CASSPPGYNEQFF

J gene: TRBJ2-7
clone size: NA
V gene: TRBV11-2
CDR3 length: 14
D gene: NA
CDR3 DNA: TGTGCCAGCAGCTTCCAGGGATCTCCCTACGAGCAGTACTTC
CDR3 protein: CASSFQGSPYEQYF

J gene: TRBJ1-1
clone size: NA
V gene: TRBV5-4
CDR3 length: 15
D gene: TRBD1
CDR3 DNA: TGTGCCAGCAGGCTCATGGACAGGAGCAACACTGAAGCTTTCTTT
CDR3 protein: CASRLMDRSNTEAFF

J gene: TRBJ1-5
clone size: NA
V gene: TRBV3-1/TRBV3-2
CDR3 length: 14
D gene: NA
CDR3 DNA: TGTGCCAGCAGCCAAGAGGCGGTGGGGAGGCCCCAGCATTTT
CDR3 protein: CASSQEAVGRPQHF

J gene: TRBJ2-2
clone size: NA
V gene: TRBV7-7
CDR3 length: 15
D gene: NA
CDR3 DNA: TGTGCCAGCAGCCCCGGGGTGGGGGCGCTCGGGGAGCTGTTTTTT
CDR3 protein: CASSPGVGALGELFF

J gene: TRBJ1-2
clone size: NA
V gene: TRBV18
CDR3 length: 16
D gene: NA
CDR3 DNA: TGTGCCAGCTCACCCACTCAGACAGATACGGGCTATGGCTACACCTTC
CDR3 protein: CASSPTQTDTGYGYTF

J gene: TRBJ2-7
clone size: NA
V gene: TRBV7-9
CDR3 length: 16
D gene: TRBD1
CDR3 DNA: TGTGCCAGCAGCTTCCTCCGGGACAGGGGAGACTACGAGCAGTACTTC
CDR3 protein: CASSFLRDRGDYEQYF

J gene: TRBJ1-5
clone size: NA
V gene: TRBV27
CDR3 length: 15
D gene: TRBD1
CDR3 DNA: TGTGCCAGCAGTTTAGGCGACAGGGTTGATCAGCCCCAGCATTTT
CDR3 protein: CASSLGDRVDQPQHF

J gene: TRBJ1-4
clone size: NA
V gene: TRBV18
CDR3 length: 17
D gene: NA
CDR3 DNA: TGTGCCAGCTCACCCTTCCTGGAGGGCGCAACTAATGAAAAACTGTTTTTT
CDR3 protein: CASSPFLEGATNEKLFF

J gene: TRBJ1-2
clone size: once
V gene: TRBV3-1/TRBV3-2
CDR3 length: 14
D gene: TRBD1
CDR3 DNA: TGTGCCAGCAGCCCATCGACAGGGGAAGGAGGCTACACCTTC
CDR3 protein: CASSPSTGEGGYTF

J gene: TRBJ1-2
clone size: once
V gene: TRBV28
CDR3 length: 11
D gene: NA
CDR3 DNA: TGTGCCAGCAGTTCCTTGTATGGCTACACCTTC
CDR3 protein: CASSSLYGYTF

J gene: TRBJ2-7
clone size: NA
V gene: TRBV19
CDR3 length: 13
D gene: TRBD1
CDR3 DNA: TGTGCCAGTAGTAAGACAGGGACGTACGAGCAGTACTTC
CDR3 protein: CASSKTGTYEQYF

J gene: TRBJ2-1
clone size: NA
V gene: TRBV24-1
CDR3 length: 15
D gene: TRBD1
CDR3 DNA: TGTGCCACCCAGGACCGGACAGGGACCTACAATGAGCAGTTCTTC
CDR3 protein: CATQDRTGTYNEQFF

J gene: TRBJ1-5
clone size: many
V gene: TRBV4-1
CDR3 length: 15
D gene: NA
CDR3 DNA: TGCGCCAGCAGCCAAGCGAAGGGGCCGAATCAGCCCCAGCATTTT
CDR3 protein: CASSQAKGPNQPQHF

J gene: TRBJ2-7
clone size: NA
V gene: TRBV5-6
CDR3 length: 16
D gene: TRBD2
CDR3 DNA: TGTGCCAGCAGCTTGGGACTAGCGGTTTACTCCTACGAGCAGTACTTC
CDR3 protein: CASSLGLAVYSYEQYF

J gene: TRBJ2-1
clone size: NA
V gene: TRBV11-3
CDR3 length: 14
D gene: TRBD2
CDR3 DNA: TGTGCCAGCAGCTTGGGGGGGGACTACAATGAGCAGTTCTTC
CDR3 protein: CASSLGGDYNEQFF

J gene: TRBJ1-1
clone size: NA
V gene: TRBV7-2
CDR3 length: 14
D gene: TRBD1
CDR3 DNA: TGTGCCAGCACGAACAGGGGGCTGGGGACTGAAGCTTTCTTT
CDR3 protein: CASTNRGLGTEAFF

J gene: TRBJ1-1
clone size: NA
V gene: TRBV29-1
CDR3 length: 14
D gene: TRBD1
CDR3 DNA: TGCAGCGTGACCGGGACAGGGGAAAACACTGAAGCTTTCTTT
CDR3 protein: CSVTGTGENTEAFF

J gene: TRBJ1-3
clone size: NA
V gene: TRBV5-4
CDR3 length: 17
D gene: NA
CDR3 DNA: TGTGCCAGCAGCGCGGGGACTCAAGGGCCCTCTGGAAACACCATATATTTT
CDR3 protein: CASSAGTQGPSGNTIYF

J gene: TRBJ2-3
clone size: NA
V gene: TRBV13
CDR3 length: 16
D gene: NA
CDR3 DNA: TGTGCCAGCAGCTTTAACCGGGACACCCTCACAGATACGCAGTATTTT
CDR3 protein: CASSFNRDTLTDTQYF

J gene: TRBJ1-2
clone size: NA
V gene: TRBV7-2
CDR3 length: 14
D gene: NA
CDR3 DNA: TGTGCCAGCAGCTCGACCAAGACTCCGTATGGCTACACCTTC
CDR3 protein: CASSSTKTPYGYTF

J gene: TRBJ1-1
clone size: NA
V gene: TRBV11-2
CDR3 length: 16
D gene: TRBD1
CDR3 DNA: TGTGCCAGCAAGAATCCCGGGACAGGAAAGAACACTGAAGCTTTCTTT
CDR3 protein: CASKNPGTGKNTEAFF

J gene: TRBJ1-2
clone size: NA
V gene: TRBV5-6
CDR3 length: 14
D gene: NA
CDR3 DNA: TGTGCCAGCAGCTTGGGCAACCAGGGTCGCGGCTACACCTTC
CDR3 protein: CASSLGNQGRGYTF